The rows below give T cell receptor beta chains drawn from one sample of a study of cytomegalovirus exposure and HLA in healthy donors. Some clones are missing from TCRdb's copy, which holds only in-frame ones; the method was immunoSEQ multiplex PCR. The table lists about 140,000 clones, 73% of them singletons. The sequenced sample was PBMCs. The receptor source for this set is a human donor in good health. Both conserved end residues are part of each CDR3. The D gene is left open where the match is weak. Some rows have no size entry. The others give once, few or many, or a class for an expanded clone.

. TRBJ2-2 13 . TRBV27 CASSSPGSGELFF TGTGCCAGCAGTTCTCCGGGATCTGGGGAGCTGTTTTTT
. TRBJ1-6 16 TRBD1 TRBV4-1 CASSHPDRGLNSPLHF TGCGCCAGCAGCCATCCTGACAGGGGCCTGAATTCACCCCTCCACTTT
. TRBJ2-2 16 . TRBV5-4 CASSLAPTANTGELFF TGTGCCAGCAGCTTGGCCCCGACAGCGAACACCGGGGAGCTGTTTTTT
. TRBJ1-2 13 . TRBV9 CASTTRLRGGYTF TGTGCCAGCACCACCAGACTCAGAGGTGGCTACACCTTC
. TRBJ1-2 15 TRBD1 TRBV7-6 CASSSSHRGLDGYTF TGTGCCAGCAGCTCTAGCCACAGGGGTTTGGATGGCTACACCTTC
few TRBJ2-1 15 TRBD2 TRBV7-9 CASSSLAGGINEQFF TGTGCCAGCAGCTCCCTAGCGGGGGGGATCAATGAGCAGTTCTTC
. TRBJ1-3 12 . TRBV2 CASSVGGNTIYF TGTGCCAGCAGTGTCGGGGGAAACACCATATATTTT
few TRBJ2-7 17 TRBD1 TRBV12-5 CASGSRLWDSPSYEQYF TGTGCTAGTGGTAGCAGGTTATGGGACAGCCCATCCTACGAGCAGTACTTC
. TRBJ2-2 17 . TRBV5-5 CASSPHGGPGGTGELFF TGTGCCAGCAGCCCACACGGGGGGCCAGGTGGCACCGGGGAGCTGTTTTTT
. TRBJ1-1 11 . TRBV20-1 CSAGGQEEAFF TGCAGTGCGGGGGGGCAGGAAGAAGCTTTCTTT
. TRBJ2-7 12 TRBD1 TRBV11-3 CASSSDRDEQYF TGTGCCAGCAGCTCCGACAGGGACGAGCAGTACTTC
. TRBJ2-1 15 TRBD2 TRBV10-3 CAISEWSGRVDEQFF TGTGCCATCAGTGAGTGGAGCGGGAGGGTGGATGAGCAGTTCTTC
. TRBJ2-7 15 TRBD2 TRBV7-8 CASSRTGTSLHEQYF TGTGCCAGCAGCCGAACCGGGACTAGCCTCCACGAGCAGTACTTC
. TRBJ1-1 13 . TRBV5-1 CASSLGTETEAFF TGCGCCAGCAGCTTGGGCACAGAGACTGAAGCTTTCTTT